This T cell receptor beta chain was captured in a study of T cell repertoires in cytomegalovirus infection. Germline V gene lookup returns CDR1 SGHDT and CDR2 YYEEEE. The V end lost 4 bases, the J end lost 5 bases, and 18 bases lay between the germline ends. This CDR3 contains 15 residues. This clonotype was counted many times. Its antigen is unknown. MiXCR, run by TCRdb on the reads, gives a single entry per CDR3 protein. The table shows 90,000 to 110,000 distinct CDR3 sequences, with around 28% occurring only once. This specimen was CD8+ T cells from cultured PBMCs, taken from culture after CMV antigen stimulation. The chain carries TRBV5-6 and TRBJ2-5; D is perhaps TRBD2 (6 bases). This sequence originates from a human donor in good health (CMV status not recorded). Some clones in this sample may be carry-over from other donors' samples. The CDR3 bases are TGTGCCAGCAGCCCGATCGTCACGGGGGATGAGACCCAGTACTTC. It yields the protein CASSPIVTGDETQYF.